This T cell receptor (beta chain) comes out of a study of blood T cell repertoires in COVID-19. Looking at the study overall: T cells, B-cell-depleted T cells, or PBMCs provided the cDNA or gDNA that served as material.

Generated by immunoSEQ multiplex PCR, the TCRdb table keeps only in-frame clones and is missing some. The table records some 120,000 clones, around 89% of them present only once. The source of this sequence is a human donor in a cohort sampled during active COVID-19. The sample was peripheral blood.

CDR3 coding DNA: TGTGCCAGCAGTTACTCGGGACTTCTATCCTACGAGCAGTACTTC. Encoded protein: CASSYSGLLSYEQYF. This chain links TRBV6-5 with TRBJ2-7, with TRBD2 as a possible D gene (6 bases). Trimming took 0 bases from V and 1 from J, leaving 10 bases between them. This CDR3 has 15 amino acids. Germline CDR1 is MNHEY and CDR2 is SVGAGI.